The 6 T cell receptor beta chains below come from one sample, sequenced in a study of T and B cells in COVID-19 patients. From blood, roughly 250-500 ng of genomic DNA served as TRB template. TRB rearrangements were amplified by multiplex PCR with BIOMED2 TRB-A/B primers. TCRdb reprocessed the multiplex PCR reads via MiXCR and lists one record per CDR3 protein. The sample lists about 5,000 distinct CDR3 sequences, about 21% occurring once. The sample was blood. These receptors were taken from a human donor with active COVID-19.

This clonotype counts as medium-sized (0.01 to 0.1%). CDR3 in DNA: TGTGCCAGCTCACCTGGGCCAACCTTCGTCTCTGGGGCCAACGTCCTGACTTTC. This encodes CASSPGPTFVSGANVLTF. This chain joins TRBV18 and TRBJ2-6; no clear D gene. V lost 3 bases and J 0 bases, leaving 15 bases between the germline ends. The CDR3 contains 18 residues. Germline CDR1 KGHSH, CDR2 LQKENI.

With respect to this clonotype: An end of the junction does not agree with germline; a read error may underlie this. The genes are TRBV30 and TRBJ1-1; no definite D call. The germline CDR1 and CDR2 sequences are GTSNPN and SVGIG (reference sequence). The CDR3 has 12 residues. The CDR3 DNA follows: TGTGCTTGGAAGTGGGGGAACACTGAAGCTTTCTTT. Translated, it gives CAWKWGNTEAFF.

This clonotype has more than one count but fewer than ten. The rearrangement joins TRBV12-3 or TRBV12-4 to TRBJ1-4; 7 positions match TRBD1. This CDR3 comprises 20 residues. V shed 3 bases and J 7 bases; nucleotides not matched to a gene: 23. CDR3 DNA sequence: TGTGCCAGCAGTTTCTCTAAATTACTCCGCTTGACAGGGTCAATTGAAAAACTGTTTTTT. Translating it yields CASSFSKLLRLTGSIEKLFF.

The V gene is TRBV6-2 or TRBV6-3, the J gene TRBJ2-7, with a possible D match to TRBD2 (5 bases). The CDR3 has 16 amino acids. V shed 3 bases and J shed 3 bases, with 18 bases lying between them. From germline, CDR1 is MNHEY and CDR2 SVGEGT. DNA for the CDR3: TGTGCCAGCAGTTATTCCGCCACTAGTCCGGGCTACGAGCAGTACTTC. This sequence encodes CASSYSATSPGYEQYF.

This clonotype was recorded a few times. The chain has TRBV7-2 and TRBJ2-1; D perhaps matches TRBD2 (6 bases). The CDR3 is 15 amino acids. V was clipped by 6 bases and J by 7 bases, with 19 bases between them. Germline V gene data show CDR1 as SGHTA and CDR2 as FQGNSA. CDR3: CASSSTPGLRNEQFF. CDR3 bases: TGTGCCAGCAGTTCTACCCCGGGACTCCGAAATGAGCAGTTCTTC.

This clonotype was seen ten or more times. V usage is TRBV10-3 and J usage is TRBJ2-7; no firm D call. CDR3 length: 12 amino acids. The V gene lost 2 bases and the J gene lost 1 base, with 3 bases spanning the gap. Germline values: CDR1 ENHRY, CDR2 SYGVKD. The CDR3: CAISEQSYEQYF. The CDR3 bases are TGTGCCATCAGTGAGCAGTCCTACGAGCAGTACTTC.